Detailed here is one T cell receptor beta chain. This clonotype was seen only a few times. What antigen it recognizes has not been identified. No quality values exist for individual bases; no much larger clone is one base distant. V is clipped by 4 bases and J by 5 bases, and the sequence between their germline boundaries is 16 bases long. The CDR3 sequence holds 15 residues, the cysteine and phenylalanine included. Only the CDR3 part of the read is kept: 45 bases, read in frame from the first base. According to the germline V gene, CDR1 reads MNHEY and CDR2 reads SVGAGI. The sample comes from a study of CD8 T cells in ankylosing spondylitis (dated by TCRdb to 2016 to 2017). Broadly, across the study: T cell receptor beta repertoires were profiled in healthy donors and ankylosing spondylitis patients so that disease-linked TCR variants could be found. The full study cohort was made up of 25 to 30 ankylosing spondylitis patients and 108 healthy donors. Peripheral blood was sampled, and synovial fluid was additionally collected from ankylosing spondylitis patients. Broader findings and caveats from the paper: Significant enrichment of the disease-linked clones was reported in matched synovial fluid samples from ankylosing spondylitis patients. Blood from ankylosing spondylitis patients appeared to be characterized by a TCR beta motif composed of roughly eight highly homologous amino acid variants. Some of the motif variants had been reported before in the synovial fluid and blood of reactive arthritis patients, a finding that suggests common disease-initiation mechanisms. In peripheral blood, the disease-linked clones were found at relatively low frequencies and had a CD8+ phenotype.

This sample was sequenced with an Illumina HiSeq 2500. Quantitative 5'-RACE with molecular barcodes was used to prepare TCR beta libraries. Per the original workflow: Disease-linked TCR variants were identified with a new computational method built on a probabilistic model of VDJ rearrangement. TCRdb trimmed public reads at Q25 via fastp, called clones via MiXCR and kept in-frame beta chains. A single entry per CDR3 protein holds the most common genes and DNA from its merged rows. These V and J calls derive from TCRdb rather than the authors' analysis. Here the sample has hundreds of thousands of distinct CDR3 sequences; 10% to 15% occur a single time. The biggest ten clones account for approximately 0.46% of the sample.

Sequencing used blood, either unsorted or a sorted T cell fraction (not recorded which). The chain couples TRBV6-5 to TRBJ2-3, with a tentative D call of TRBD1 or TRBD2, each matching 5 bases. The sequence was obtained from a male donor with ankylosing spondylitis. The CDR3 protein: CASSSPSRAGDTQYF. The nucleotides read TGTGCCAGCAGTTCCCCTAGCAGGGCGGGAGATACGCAGTATTTT.